This T cell receptor (beta chain) was profiled in a study of T cells in Graves' hyperthyroidism and ophthalmopathy. The study's findings and limits: Model output signaled ophthalmopathy a median roughly six months ahead of onset. Most thyroid clonotypes expanded above 0.001 appeared in blood too. In simple terms, a model built on 13 V-J features told ophthalmopathy apart from stable hyperthyroidism.

This clonotype occurred many times. Its antigen is not known. V lost 6 bases to trimming and J lost 6 bases; unmatched junction nucleotides: 20. The CDR3 sequence is 19 residues long. CDR1 is DFQATT and CDR2 is SNEGSKA in the germline V gene (reference sequence). The study left out patients who had uncontrolled infection, other autoimmune disease, pregnancy or lactation. Amplified TCR beta CDR3 regions came from RNA transcripts. The HTBI primer set served for first-round RT-PCR of the TCR CDR3. TCRdb reprocessed the multiplex PCR reads via MiXCR and lists one record per CDR3 protein. The table has approximately 430,000 distinct CDR3 sequences, roughly 14% seen once.

Sequencing input: blood. The V call is TRBV20-1, the J call TRBJ2-1, with 13 bases lining up with TRBD2. The sequence was obtained from a man between 18 and 29 years old with Graves' ophthalmopathy. This CDR3 is CSAPGGRGLAGWGANEQFF. In nucleotides, the CDR3 is TGCAGTGCACCGGGAGGACGGGGACTAGCGGGATGGGGGGCCAATGAGCAGTTCTTC.